A single sample gave rise to the 8 T cell receptor beta chains below, sequenced in a study of technical replicates of blood from a handful of donors. Using immunoSEQ multiplex PCR, the repertoire was profiled, and TCRdb retains in-frame clones only, with some absent. Of about 12,000 clones in the sample, roughly 92% were seen once. Sample: PBMCs. The source of these receptors is a human donor in good health.

The chain joins TRBV30 to TRBJ1-5; 8 nucleotides line up with TRBD1. CDR3 length: 17 residues. CDR1 and CDR2 (germline): GTSNPN, SVGIG (reference sequence). With V trimmed by 3 bases and J by 1 base, 11 bases remained unmatched. The CDR3 DNA follows: TGTGCCTGGAGCCAGACCTCAGGGGGCCTAAGCAATCAGCCCCAGCATTTT. It translates to CAWSQTSGGLSNQPQHF.

This clone was seen once. V is TRBV6-4 and J is TRBJ2-1, with 7 bases that match TRBD2. Germline V gives CDR1 MRHNA, CDR2 SNTAGT. This CDR3 spans 13 amino acids. V was clipped by 4 bases and J by 8 bases; unmatched bases: 5. DNA of the CDR3: TGTGCCAGCAGTGGTGGGGGGGGAGATGAGCAGTTCTTC. This sequence encodes CASSGGGGDEQFF.

Turning to this clone: At the DNA level, this CDR3 is encoded by other sequences in the same sample as well. The CDR3 spells CASSRQGSDTQYF. CDR3 nucleotide sequence: TGTGCCAGCAGCCGCCAGGGCTCAGATACGCAGTATTTT. The chain is built from TRBV28 and TRBJ2-3, with D perhaps matching TRBD1 (5 bases). The CDR3 contains 13 residues. Trimming took off 6 bases at V and 4 bases at J, with 11 bases between the two ends. Germline assignment: CDR1 MDHEN and CDR2 SYDVKM.

This clone occurred once. This chain uses TRBV5-1 with TRBJ2-2; 8 bases fit TRBD2. Germline assignment: CDR1 SGHRS and CDR2 YFSETQ. V was pared by 0 bases and J by 4 bases, with 8 bases of the junction left unmatched. This CDR3 is 17 amino acids long. The CDR3: CASSLGFAGRGTGELFF. The CDR3 DNA sequence: TGCGCCAGCAGCTTGGGCTTTGCCGGGAGGGGCACCGGGGAGCTGTTTTTT.

The chain recombines TRBV4-2 with TRBJ2-1, with D tentatively TRBD2 (6 bases). CDR1 is LGHNA, CDR2 YNFKEQ, per germline. Trimming left V 2 bases short and J 1 base short, with 15 bases between. CDR3 length: 17 amino acids. As DNA, the CDR3 is TGTGCCAGCAGCCAAAGGGTCCCGCTAGCGTCCTACAATGAGCAGTTCTTC. It yields the protein CASSQRVPLASYNEQFF.

The chain employs TRBV19 and TRBJ2-7; 9 bases are a match to TRBD1. V shed 6 bases, J shed 2 bases, and the junction held 5 bases outside the gene matches. The CDR3 contains 14 residues. Germline loops: CDR1 LNHDA, CDR2 SQIVND (reference sequence). In DNA, the CDR3 is TGTGCCAGTAGACAGGGACAGGGAGCCTACGAGCAGTACTTC. Translation gives CASRQGQGAYEQYF. The entire variable domain, with the rest obtained from reference TRBV19 and TRBJ2-7, is as follows: DGGITQSPKYLFRKEGQNVTLSCEQNLNHDAMYWYRQDPGQGLRLIYYSQIVNDFQKGDIAEGYSVSREKKESFPLTVTSAQKNPTAFYLCASRQGQGAYEQYFGPGTRLTVT.

V and J are TRBV5-1 and TRBJ2-5, with D possibly being TRBD2 (5 bases). The CDR3 loop spans 13 amino acids. Germline assignment: CDR1 SGHRS and CDR2 YFSETQ. Deletions cut 6 bases from V and 1 base from J, with 10 bases between. CDR3 DNA: TGCGCCAGCATGACTACTACCCAAGAGACCCAGTACTTC. This encodes CASMTTTQETQYF.

The chain uses TRBV9 and TRBJ2-1; TRBD2 aligns across 13 bases. V was pared by 3 bases and J by 2 bases, with 5 bases of the junction left unmatched. In germline, CDR1 is SGDLS, CDR2 YYNGEE. This CDR3 has 17 amino acids. The CDR3 spells CASSAGTSGNPYNEQFF. The CDR3 nucleotides are TGTGCCAGCAGCGCCGGGACTAGCGGGAATCCCTACAATGAGCAGTTCTTC.